This T cell receptor (beta chain) was recorded in a study of STAT5B mutations in CD4+ large granular lymphocyte leukemia (dated by TCRdb to 2021 to 2024). Turning to the overall study: Among healthy controls, the CDR3 'QG' motif was associated with a particular HLA allele. The TCRbeta repertoires of CD4+ T-cell large granular lymphocyte leukemia patients were compared with the TCRbeta repertoires of healthy blood donors. Flow cytometry on FACSCanto II or FACSVerse showed that the purified fractions were more than 95% pure among lymphocytes.

The healthy control group was made up of around 34 blood donors, and the Finnish Red Cross blood service supplied their buffy coats. All TCR-sequenced material derived from peripheral blood: patient blood samples and healthy donor buffy coats. Peripheral blood mononuclear cells were isolated by Ficoll-Hypaque gradient centrifugation. CD4+ cells were magnetically purified from the buffy coats of healthy controls. Genomic DNA was extracted with the Gentra Puregene Cell and Tissue kit and quantified on a Qubit 2.0 fluorometer. Paper-wide results and their limitations: Each patient's main leukemic clonotypes were private, but approximately 23% of these clonotypes showed up at low frequency in the non-leukemic repertoires of other patients. The data were not HLA-matched, and the relatively small sample size could explain the higher clonality seen in CD4+ compared with CD8+ T-LGLL. Greater clonality appeared to be present in CD4-sorted patient repertoires than in healthy CD4+ repertoires, and the difference was retained after the putative leukemic clones were removed.

The immunoSEQ assay at survey resolution was applied to genomic DNA for sequencing of TCRbeta rearrangements. Processing in the source paper ran as follows. In the TCR sequencing data, the lowest productive clonotype frequency that could be detected was 2.59 x 10-5. Only productive TCRbeta rearrangements, meaning sequences that were complete and in-frame, were kept for the analyses. Simpson clonality, calculated in the immunoSEQ Analyzer version 3.0, was used as the measure of sample clonality. Based on frequency, clones were grouped as very rare, small, medium, large (1-20%) or hyperexpanded (>20%). OLGA 1.2.3 estimated generation probabilities, VDJtools produced V-gene circos plots, VDJdb was queried for specificities, and GLIPH identified CDR3 motifs. Sourced from immuneACCESS, this table was stored by TCRdb with only in-frame sequences that have V and J called. A share of the clones is absent; for the studies checked, an unresolved V gene accounts for under half, and the remainder has no known explanation. The D gene and trimming were derived from the DNA, and the V and J assignments and clone size from that table. The sample profile shows over 30,000 clones; 80% to 90% of them were found once. The leading ten clones occupy 4.4% of the sample.

Comments on this clone: The specificity of this receptor is unknown. No base quality values were provided; no much bigger clone lies one nucleotide off.

This TCR was sampled from a human donor in good health. Sequences were obtained from CD4+ T cells from blood buffy coats.

The DNA is TGTGCCAGCAGCCGACCACCCGCTGGTGAGCAGTTCTTC. It translates as CASSRPPAGEQFF. The receptor chain draws on TRBV7-9 and TRBJ2-1; too little of a D gene remains to name it. V lost 5 bases and J lost 9 bases; the stretch between them is 14 bases long. The CDR3 measures 13 amino acids from cysteine to phenylalanine. The DNA shown is the 39-base CDR3, in frame from base 1. Reading the germline V gene (reference sequence) gives CDR1 SEHNR and CDR2 FQNEAQ.